This T cell receptor (beta chain) was documented in a study of siplizumab effects on memory and regulatory T cells. Assay: immunoSEQ multiplex PCR; the TCRdb copy retains only in-frame clones and omits some. The sample gives about 55,000 clones, less than 98% of which show up once; roughly 0.6% is in the top ten. The V end was cut by 5 bases, the J end by 0 bases, with 8 bases between. The CDR3 length is 14 residues. CDR1 is MDHEN and CDR2 is SYDVKM in the germline V gene. The chain employs TRBV28 and TRBJ1-3; D unclear. The sequenced sample was naive CD4+ T cells sorted from blood. The clonotype comes from a human donor in good health. Here the CDR3 reads CASSPAGSGNTIYF. The DNA for the CDR3 is TGTGCCAGCAGTCCGGCAGGCTCTGGAAACACCATATATTTT.